These 8 T cell receptor beta chains share one sample of origin, sequenced in a study of shared clonotypes between healthy human individuals. The method was immunoSEQ multiplex PCR; TCRdb's version includes in-frame clones alone and lacks a portion of them. Counted here are about 710,000 clones, just under 75% occurring once; the ten biggest clones make up about 1.7%. Sample: memory CD4+ T cells sorted from blood. The subset is: CD45RA-negative fraction. These TCRs come from a woman in her 30s in good health.

The chain has TRBV18 and TRBJ2-2; D gene ambiguous. The CDR3 is 16 residues long. Trimming took off 2 bases at V and 3 bases at J, with 13 bases between the two ends. The germline V gene has CDR1 KGHSH and CDR2 LQKENI. This chain's CDR3 is CASSPNSGRDTGELFF. The CDR3 nucleotides read TGTGCCAGCTCACCAAATTCAGGCCGAGACACCGGGGAGCTGTTTTTT.

J is TRBJ2-1 and V is TRBV10-3; 13 nucleotides match TRBD2. The CDR3 runs 17 residues. After removal of 6 bases from V and 9 bases from J, the junction contained 14 bases not matched to a gene. Germline lookup yields CDR1 ENHRY and CDR2 SYGVKD. The CDR3 loop reads CAISPGTSGDWDGEQFF. The CDR3 DNA is TGTGCCATCAGCCCCGGGACTAGCGGGGACTGGGATGGTGAGCAGTTCTTC.

The chain carries TRBV27 and TRBJ1-1, with 9 bases identical to TRBD1. Losses at the gene ends were 7 bases for V and 3 bases for J; bases not matched to a gene: 3. Germline V gene sequence: CDR1 MNHEY, CDR2 SMNVEV (reference sequence). The CDR3 totals 13 residues. The CDR3 nucleotides read TGTGCCAGCATCGACAGGGGGGACACTGAAGCTTTCTTT. This codes for CASIDRGDTEAFF.

The chain combines TRBV5-1 with TRBJ1-1; tentative D call: TRBD1 (6 bases). The V gene's germline CDR1 is SGHRS and CDR2 YFSETQ. V dropped 3 bases and J dropped 2 bases, with 20 bases sitting between them. The CDR3 is 17 residues long. This chain's CDR3 is CASSWIHGTNPNTEAFF. The CDR3 DNA follows: TGCGCCAGCAGCTGGATACACGGGACAAACCCAAACACTGAAGCTTTCTTT.

The chain employs TRBV7-9 and TRBJ1-1; D is uncertain. Germline V CDR1 and CDR2: SEHNR, FQNEAQ (reference sequence). The CDR3 length is 15 residues. V gave up 5 bases and J gave up 0 bases, with 13 bases separating them. CDR3 sequence (DNA): TGTGCCAGCAGCGGAATGGCGGGAATGAACACTGAAGCTTTCTTT. Encoded protein: CASSGMAGMNTEAFF. The whole variable domain, filled in from reference TRBV7-9 and TRBJ1-1, reads DTGVSQNPRHKITKRGQNVTFRCDPISEHNRLYWYRQTLGQGPEFLTYFQNEAQLEKSRLLSDRFSAERPKGSFSTLEIQRTEQGDSAMYLCASSGMAGMNTEAFFGQGTRLTVV.

This clone was seen a few times. The chain is built from TRBV28 and TRBJ2-3, with 7 bases lining up with TRBD1. CDR1 is MDHEN and CDR2 is SYDVKM in the germline V gene. The V gene end was trimmed by 5 bases and the J gene end by 5 bases; junction bases not matched to a gene: 7. The CDR3 covers 14 residues. Here the CDR3 reads CASSGWTGEDTQYF. CDR3 nucleotide sequence: TGTGCCAGCAGTGGGTGGACAGGAGAAGATACGCAGTATTTT.

This clone was seen only a few times. The gene calls are TRBV7-3 and TRBJ2-2; 10 bases match TRBD2. Trimming removed 6 bases from V and 7 bases from J; junction bases left unmatched: 5. There are 14 residues in the CDR3. Looked up from germline, CDR1 is SGHTA and CDR2 is FQGTGA. CDR3 in amino acids: CASRNLAGVGELFF. The CDR3 bases are TGTGCCAGCAGAAATCTAGCGGGAGTCGGGGAGCTGTTTTTT.

The rearrangement uses TRBV5-1 and TRBJ1-5; 9 positions match TRBD1. The length of the CDR3 is 14 residues. Unmatched junction bases numbered 3, after V lost 1 base and J lost 7 bases. Germline V gene data show CDR1 as SGHRS and CDR2 as YFSETQ. In DNA form, the CDR3 reads TGCGCCAGCAGCTTGCTGACAGGGGGACAGCCCCAGCATTTT. Its translation: CASSLLTGGQPQHF.